This TCR beta chain is from a study of T-cell reconstitution after alpha-beta-depleted transplantation in children. Findings and limits, study-wide: Recipient T cells and thymic progenitors that survived were the source of the high TCRbeta diversity seen at day 60 in some patients.

Unique molecular identifiers were built into the TCRbeta library. TCRdb reprocessed the PCR reads with MiXCR, giving one entry per CDR3 protein. Among 600,000 to 700,000 distinct CDR3 sequences listed, about an eighth were seen once. Germline CDR1 is DFQATT and CDR2 is SNEGSKA (reference sequence). The CDR3 loop spans 13 amino acids. Trimming removed 6 bases from V and 2 bases from J, with 14 bases in between. This clonotype was counted a few times. What it recognizes is unknown. The specimen was PBMCs, collected before TCRalphabeta/CD19-depleted stem cell transplant. The TCR was taken from a girl aged 2-15 years with congenital amegakaryocytic thrombocytopenia, due to receive a stem cell transplant. The chain has TRBV20-1 and TRBJ2-7, with a weak D call TRBD2 (7 bases). The CDR3 spells CSARGLTTYEQYF. As DNA, the CDR3 is TGCAGTGCCAGGGGACTAACTACCTACGAGCAGTACTTC.